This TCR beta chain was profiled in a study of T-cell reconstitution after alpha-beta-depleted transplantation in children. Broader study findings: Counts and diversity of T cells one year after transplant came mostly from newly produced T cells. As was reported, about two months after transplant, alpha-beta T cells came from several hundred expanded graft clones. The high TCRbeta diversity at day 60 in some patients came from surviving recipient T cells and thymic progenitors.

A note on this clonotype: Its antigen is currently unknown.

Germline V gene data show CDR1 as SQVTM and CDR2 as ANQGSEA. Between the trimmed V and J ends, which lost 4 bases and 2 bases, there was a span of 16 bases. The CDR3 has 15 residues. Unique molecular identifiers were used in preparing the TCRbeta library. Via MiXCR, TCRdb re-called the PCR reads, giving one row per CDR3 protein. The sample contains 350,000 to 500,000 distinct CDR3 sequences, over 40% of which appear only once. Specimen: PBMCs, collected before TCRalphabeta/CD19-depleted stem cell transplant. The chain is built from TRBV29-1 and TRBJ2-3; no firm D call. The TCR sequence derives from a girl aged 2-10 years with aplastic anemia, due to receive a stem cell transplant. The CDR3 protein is CSVVWLLHDTDTQYF. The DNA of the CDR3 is TGCAGCGTTGTCTGGCTGCTGCATGACACAGATACGCAGTATTTT.